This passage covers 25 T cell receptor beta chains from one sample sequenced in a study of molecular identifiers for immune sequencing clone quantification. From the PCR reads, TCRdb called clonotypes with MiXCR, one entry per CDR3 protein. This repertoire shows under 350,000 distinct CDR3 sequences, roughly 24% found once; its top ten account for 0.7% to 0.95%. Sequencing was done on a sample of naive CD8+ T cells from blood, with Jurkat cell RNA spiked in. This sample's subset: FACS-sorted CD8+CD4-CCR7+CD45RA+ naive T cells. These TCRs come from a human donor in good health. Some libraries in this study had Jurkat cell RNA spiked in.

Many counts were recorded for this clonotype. The CDR3 nucleotides are TGTGCCAGTACGCCGGGGCGCTCTGGGGCCAACGTCCTGACTTTC. It yields the protein CASTPGRSGANVLTF. J is TRBJ2-6 and V is TRBV19; the D call may be TRBD1 or TRBD2 (5 bases each). The CDR3 sequence is 15 residues long. Deletions cut 7 bases from V and 0 bases from J, with 10 bases between. The V gene's germline CDR1 is LNHDA and CDR2 SQIVND (reference sequence). The full variable domain, in which reference TRBV19 and TRBJ2-6 provide the parts outside the CDR3, is DGGITQSPKYLFRKEGQNVTLSCEQNLNHDAMYWYRQDPGQGLRLIYYSQIVNDFQKGDIAEGYSVSREKKESFPLTVTSAQKNPTAFYLCASTPGRSGANVLTFGAGSRLTVL.

The CDR3 bases are TGTGCCAGCAGCTTAGAAAGGGGGCGACGGTCCTACGAGCAGTACTTC. Encoded protein: CASSLERGRRSYEQYF. This sequence joins TRBV7-9 and TRBJ2-7; 7 bases align to TRBD1. Germline V gene lookup returns CDR1 SEHNR and CDR2 FQNEAQ (reference sequence). V lost 1 base and J lost 1; bases outside the gene matches: 7. The CDR3 has 16 residues.

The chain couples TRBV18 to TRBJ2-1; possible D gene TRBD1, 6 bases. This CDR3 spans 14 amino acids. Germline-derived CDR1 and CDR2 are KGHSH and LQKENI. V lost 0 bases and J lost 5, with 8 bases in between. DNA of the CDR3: TGTGCCAGCTCACCACCGAGGGGGAACAATGAGCAGTTCTTC. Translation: CASSPPRGNNEQFF.

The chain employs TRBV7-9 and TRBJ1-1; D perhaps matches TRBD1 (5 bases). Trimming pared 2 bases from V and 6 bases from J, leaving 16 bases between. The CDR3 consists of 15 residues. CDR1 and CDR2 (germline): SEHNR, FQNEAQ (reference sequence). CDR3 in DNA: TGTGCCAGCAGCTTACAGGGTCGGAGCGTGGCTGAAGCTTTCTTT. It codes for CASSLQGRSVAEAFF.

Here the CDR3 DNA reads TGTGCCAGCAGCTTAGACAGGGGGCAGAGGTTCGACGAGCAGTACTTC. Protein: CASSLDRGQRFDEQYF. The chain couples TRBV7-6 to TRBJ2-7, with 9 bases aligning to TRBD1. CDR3 length equals 16 residues. V was clipped by 1 base and J by 5 bases; unmatched bases: 9. The germline CDR1 and CDR2 sequences are SGHVS and FNYEAQ.

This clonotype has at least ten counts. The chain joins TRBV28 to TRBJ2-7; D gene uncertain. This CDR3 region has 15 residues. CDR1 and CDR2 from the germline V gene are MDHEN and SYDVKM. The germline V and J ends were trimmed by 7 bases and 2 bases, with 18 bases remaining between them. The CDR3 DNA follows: TGTGCCAGCACGAACCCGAAAGCGATGACCTACGAGCAGTACTTC. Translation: CASTNPKAMTYEQYF.

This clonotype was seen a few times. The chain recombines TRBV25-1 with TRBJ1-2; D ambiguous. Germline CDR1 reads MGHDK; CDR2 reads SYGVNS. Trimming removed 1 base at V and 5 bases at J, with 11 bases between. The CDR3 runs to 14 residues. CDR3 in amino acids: CASSESTELYGYTF. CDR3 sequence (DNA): TGTGCCAGCAGTGAATCAACAGAATTGTATGGCTACACCTTC.

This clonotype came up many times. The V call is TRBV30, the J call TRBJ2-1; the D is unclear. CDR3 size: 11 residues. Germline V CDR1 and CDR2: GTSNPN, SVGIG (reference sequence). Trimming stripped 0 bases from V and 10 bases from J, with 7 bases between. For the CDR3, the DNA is TGTGCCTGGAGTGTCAATAAGGAGCAGTTCTTC. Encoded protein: CAWSVNKEQFF.

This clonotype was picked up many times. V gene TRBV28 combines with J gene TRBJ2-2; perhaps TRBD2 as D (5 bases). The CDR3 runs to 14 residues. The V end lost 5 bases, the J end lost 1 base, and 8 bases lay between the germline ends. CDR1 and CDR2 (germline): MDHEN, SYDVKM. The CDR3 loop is CASSTAGNTGELFF. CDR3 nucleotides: TGTGCCAGCAGTACTGCGGGGAACACCGGGGAGCTGTTTTTT.

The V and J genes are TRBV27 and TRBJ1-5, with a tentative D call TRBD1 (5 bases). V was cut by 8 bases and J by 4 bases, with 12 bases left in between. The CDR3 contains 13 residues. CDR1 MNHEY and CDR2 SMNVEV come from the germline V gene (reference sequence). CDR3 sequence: CASGWGDNQPQHF. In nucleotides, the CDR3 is TGTGCCAGCGGTTGGGGGGATAATCAGCCCCAGCATTTT.

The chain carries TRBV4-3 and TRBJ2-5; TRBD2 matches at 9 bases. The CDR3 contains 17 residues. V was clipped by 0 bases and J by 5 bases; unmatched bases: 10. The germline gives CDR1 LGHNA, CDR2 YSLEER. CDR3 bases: TGCGCCAGCAGCCAAGATCTAAGCGGGAGGAATCACGAGACCCAGTACTTC. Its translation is CASSQDLSGRNHETQYF.

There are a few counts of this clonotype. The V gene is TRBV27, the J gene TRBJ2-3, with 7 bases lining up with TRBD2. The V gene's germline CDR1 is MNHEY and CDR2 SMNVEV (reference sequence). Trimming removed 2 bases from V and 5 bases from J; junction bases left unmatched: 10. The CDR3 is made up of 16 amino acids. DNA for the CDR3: TGTGCCAGCAGTTTAGTAATTGGCGGGGGTCGAGATACGCAGTATTTT. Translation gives CASSLVIGGGRDTQYF.

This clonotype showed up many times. Here the CDR3 reads CASSLGLAVTDTQYF. The CDR3 DNA is TGTGCCAGCAGCTTAGGACTAGCGGTCACAGATACGCAGTATTTT. This chain joins TRBV13 and TRBJ2-3; TRBD2 aligns across 8 bases. Germline CDR1 reads PRHDT; CDR2 reads FYEKMQ (reference sequence). J gave up 2 bases and V 0 bases, and 1 base lay outside the gene matches. The CDR3 has 15 amino acids.

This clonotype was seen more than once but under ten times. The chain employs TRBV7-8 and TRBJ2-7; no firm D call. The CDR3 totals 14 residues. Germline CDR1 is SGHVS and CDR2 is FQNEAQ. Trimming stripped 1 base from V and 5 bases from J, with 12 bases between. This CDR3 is CASSLVQKTDEQYF. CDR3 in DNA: TGTGCCAGCAGCTTAGTACAGAAGACCGACGAGCAGTACTTC. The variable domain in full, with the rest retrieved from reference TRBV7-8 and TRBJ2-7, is GAGVSQSPRYKVAKRGQDVALRCDPISGHVSLFWYQQALGQGPEFLTYFQNEAQLDKSGLPSDRFFAERPEGSVSTLKIQRTQQEDSAVYLCASSLVQKTDEQYFGPGTRLTVT.

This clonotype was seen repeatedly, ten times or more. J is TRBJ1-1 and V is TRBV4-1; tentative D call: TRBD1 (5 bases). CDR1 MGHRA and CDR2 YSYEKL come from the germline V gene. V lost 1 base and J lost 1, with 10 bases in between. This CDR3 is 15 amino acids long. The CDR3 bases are TGCGCCAGCAGCCAAGTAATGGGGGAGAACACTGAAGCTTTCTTT. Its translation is CASSQVMGENTEAFF.

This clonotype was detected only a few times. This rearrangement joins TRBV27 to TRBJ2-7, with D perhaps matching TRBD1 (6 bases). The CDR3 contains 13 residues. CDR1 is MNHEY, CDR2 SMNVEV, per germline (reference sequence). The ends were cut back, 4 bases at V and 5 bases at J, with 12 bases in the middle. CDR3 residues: CASSSQQGHEQYF. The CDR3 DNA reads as TGTGCCAGCAGTTCCCAACAGGGCCACGAGCAGTACTTC.

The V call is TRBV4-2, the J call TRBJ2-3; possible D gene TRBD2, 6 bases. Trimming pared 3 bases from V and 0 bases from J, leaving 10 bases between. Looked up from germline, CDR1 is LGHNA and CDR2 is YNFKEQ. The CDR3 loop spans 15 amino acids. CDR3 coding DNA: TGTGCCAGCAGCCATGGAGGGTTTAGCACAGATACGCAGTATTTT. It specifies CASSHGGFSTDTQYF.

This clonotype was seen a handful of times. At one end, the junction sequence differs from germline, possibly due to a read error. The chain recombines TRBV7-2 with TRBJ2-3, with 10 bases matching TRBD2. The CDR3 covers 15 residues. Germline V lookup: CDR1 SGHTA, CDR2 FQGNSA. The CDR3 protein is CASSLAGATGDTQYF. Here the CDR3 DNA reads TGTGCCAGCAGCCTAGCGGGAGCCACGGGAGATACGCAGTATTTT.

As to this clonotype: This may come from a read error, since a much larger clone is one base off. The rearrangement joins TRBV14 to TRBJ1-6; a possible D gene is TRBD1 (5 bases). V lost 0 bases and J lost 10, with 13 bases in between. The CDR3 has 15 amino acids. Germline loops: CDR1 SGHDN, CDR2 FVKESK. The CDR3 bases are TGTGCCAGCAGCCAAGATCTAGGGGAGGAATCACCCCTCCACTTT. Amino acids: CASSQDLGEESPLHF.

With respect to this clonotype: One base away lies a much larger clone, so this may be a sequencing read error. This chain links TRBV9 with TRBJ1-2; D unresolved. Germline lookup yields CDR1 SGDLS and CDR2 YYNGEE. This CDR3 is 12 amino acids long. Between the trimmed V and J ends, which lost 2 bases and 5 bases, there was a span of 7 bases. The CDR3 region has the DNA TGTGCCAGCAGCGTTAACCCTTATGGCTACACCTTC. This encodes CASSVNPYGYTF.

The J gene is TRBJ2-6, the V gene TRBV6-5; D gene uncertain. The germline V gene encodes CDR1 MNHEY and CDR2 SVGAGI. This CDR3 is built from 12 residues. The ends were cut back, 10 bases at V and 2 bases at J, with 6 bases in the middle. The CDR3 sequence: CATAAGANVLTF. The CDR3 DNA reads TGTGCCACCGCCGCTGGGGCCAACGTCCTGACTTTC.

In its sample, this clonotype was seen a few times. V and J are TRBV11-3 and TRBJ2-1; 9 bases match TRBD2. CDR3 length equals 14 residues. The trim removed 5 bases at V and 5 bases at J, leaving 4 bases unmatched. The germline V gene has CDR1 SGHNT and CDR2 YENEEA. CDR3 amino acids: CASSTRLADNEQFF. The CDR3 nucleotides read TGTGCCAGCAGCACCCGACTAGCGGACAATGAGCAGTTCTTC.

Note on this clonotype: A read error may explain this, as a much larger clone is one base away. In DNA form, the CDR3 reads TGTGCCAGCAGCTCCGGCTTCAATGTTAACTCTGGGGCCAACGTCCCGACTTTC. Translating it yields CASSSGFNVNSGANVPTF. The chain combines TRBV7-9 with TRBJ2-6, with TRBD1 as a possible D gene (5 bases). Germline loops: CDR1 SEHNR, CDR2 FQNEAQ (reference sequence). The CDR3 extends over 18 amino acids.

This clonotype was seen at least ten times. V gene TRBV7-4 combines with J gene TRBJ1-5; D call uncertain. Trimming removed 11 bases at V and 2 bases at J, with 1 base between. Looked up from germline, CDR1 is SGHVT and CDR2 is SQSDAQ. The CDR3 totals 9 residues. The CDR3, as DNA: TGTGCCGGCAATCAGCCCCAGCATTTT. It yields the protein CAGNQPQHF.

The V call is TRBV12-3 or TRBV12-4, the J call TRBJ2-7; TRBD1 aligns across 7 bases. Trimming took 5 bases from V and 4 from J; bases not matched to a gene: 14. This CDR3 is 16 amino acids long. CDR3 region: CASSPTATGKGYEQYF. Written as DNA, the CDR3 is TGTGCCAGCAGTCCGACCGCGACAGGGAAAGGGTACGAGCAGTACTTC.